This T cell receptor beta chain was identified in a study of shared clonotypes between healthy human individuals (TCRdb year 2020). About the full investigation: A couple of women and a few men aged 18 to 49 years were included in the cohort. Blood TCR repertoires of about 5 healthy adults were deeply sequenced to estimate repertoire size and the extent of clonotype sharing between individuals. For each donor, CD4 naive and CD4 memory were each run on three plates, CD8 naive on two plates, and CD8 memory on one plate. Different laboratories and diverse techniques were used to prepare libraries and sequence TCR repertoires, to increase sequencing depth and limit assay-specific biases. Leukapheresis yielded between about 0.94 and 10 billion PBMCs per donor.

Donors were healthy HIV-negative adults with no recently reported acute infections or vaccinations. All donors were Caucasian adults living in Nashville, Tennessee, USA. CD4+ T cells were enriched through magnetic negative selection, after which naive cells were positively selected on CD45RA and the remaining negative fraction served as the memory subset. Blood was collected by leukapheresis, and PBMCs were isolated by Ficoll-Histopaque density gradient centrifugation and then cryopreserved in liquid nitrogen vapor phase. Analytical flow cytometry was used to check the purity and quantity of each magnetically sorted T cell population. Genomic DNA was isolated from every sorted fraction and measured by UV absorbance on a Nanodrop 2000c. Trimmed from V: 4 bases; trimmed from J: 6 bases; junction bases lacking a gene match: 15. The CDR3 runs 17 amino acids, cysteine and phenylalanine included. Here the CDR3 DNA is all that survives: 51 bases in frame from base 1. From a lookup of the germline V gene, CDR1 and CDR2 are SGHRS and YFSETQ.

Overall study outcomes, separate from this receptor: Higher generation probabilities were observed for clonotypes shared by all four sorted-subset donors than for non-shared clonotypes. Naive subsets generally had larger estimated clonotype richness than memory subsets did. Sampling was restricted to blood, and TCR repertoires in tissues likely differ from the TCR repertoires found in blood. Sharing across four donors was observed for approximately 5% of naive CD4, about 3.2% of naive CD8, about 2.3% of memory CD4, and about 0.38% of memory CD8 clonotypes. The small number of donors limited the genetic and exposure-history diversity represented. Incomplete sequencing was indicated by rarefaction of sorted-subset datasets, despite the large sequencing depth. Pairwise subsampling indicated that sequencing depth was expected to affect the degree of clonotype sharing among donors.

Remarks on this clone: The specificity of this receptor is unknown. Base qualities were left out, and no much larger clone turns up one base away.

Using the deep immunoSEQ assay, TCR CDR3 regions were amplified from genomic DNA by multiplex PCR. Extracted genomic DNA from each cell subset was distributed evenly across all wells of several immunoSEQ 96-well plates, and each plate was treated as a replicate. Each replicate PCR for sorted subsets received about 200 ng genomic DNA, equal to roughly 30,000 T cell genomes. Purified libraries were quantified with a Qubit 3.0 fluorometer, sized on a Bioanalyzer 2100, and re-quantified with the KAPA Library Quantification kit. A separate single-read 150-cycle Illumina NextSeq 550 flow cell was used to sequence each immunoSEQ 96-well plate. The published analysis was carried out like this. The immunoSEQ output contained only junctional sequences without quality scores, so filtering could not match that applied to full-length reads. Sequences were annotated with PyIR, a Python wrapper for IgBLAST v1.9, and V/J genes and CDR3 were assigned using IMGT germline references. Reads with weak V/J assignments (E-value above 1e-6), missing CDR3, stop codons, out-of-frame junctions, or ambiguous translated residues were removed. V3J clonotypes were defined as sequences sharing the same inferred V gene, J gene, and CDR3 amino acid sequence. Percentage overlap between repertoires was computed as shared unique clonotypes divided by the size of the smaller repertoire. Three approaches were used to assess repertoire richness: RTK rarefaction, the Chao1 estimator, and Recon v2.1 estimates of unobserved clonotypes. Generation probabilities for all TCRbeta clonotypes obtained by the gDNA method from a handful of donors were computed using OLGA. TCRdb's version of the immuneACCESS table is confined to in-frame rearrangements and falls short of the full clone set. An unresolved V gene accounts for under half of the shortfall where checked; the remainder is of unknown origin. V and J calls and clone size follow that table, whereas D and trimming were derived from the DNA. The sample table records millions of clones; approximately 93% of these occur just once. The ten largest make up 0.39% of the sample.

This receptor was taken from a man aged 18 to 29 in good health. Some clones in this sample may be carry-over from other donors' samples. This receptor chain uses TRBV5-1 and TRBJ2-3, with 9 bases aligning to TRBD2. Input material: naive CD4+ T cells from PBMCs. The sample's cell subset or site, from its label and the paper: CD45RA+ positively selected. The nucleotides are TGCGCCAGCAGCCCGACCCTAGCGGGACCACAGGGGGATACGCAGTATTTT. It encodes CASSPTLAGPQGDTQYF.